The table lists the clone carrying this T cell receptor (beta chain) with many counts. Its specificity is not known. Patients aged 18 to 65 with hyperthyroidism were newly diagnosed, with duration under 2 months. Patients were excluded for uncontrolled infection, other autoimmune disease, pregnancy or lactation. The data originate from a study of T cells in Graves' hyperthyroidism and ophthalmopathy. The TCR beta CDR3 regions underwent amplification using RNA transcripts as the source. First-round RT-PCR with HTBI primers amplified the TCR CDR3 region. MiXCR was run by TCRdb on the multiplex PCR reads, yielding one entry per CDR3 protein. This sample has around 240,000 distinct CDR3 sequences; about 14% occur once, and the top ten carry 13%. Germline V lookup: CDR1 GTSNPN, CDR2 SVGIG (reference sequence). The ends were cut back, 1 base at V and 11 bases at J, with 14 bases in the middle. The CDR3 consists of 12 residues.

Notes on the study in general: Blood also carried most thyroid clonotypes expanded above 0.001. The model forecast ophthalmopathy, anticipating it by a median about 7 months before onset.

The chain has TRBV30 and TRBJ1-1; no reliable D call. This clonotype originated in a woman in her thirties or forties with Graves' hyperthyroidism that later progressed to Graves' ophthalmopathy. The sequencing sample was made of blood. The chain's CDR3 is CAWSGYYPNAFF. DNA of the CDR3: TGTGCCTGGAGTGGTTATTATCCCAATGCTTTCTTT.